These 9 T cell receptor beta chains came from one sample sequenced in a study of cytotoxic CD8 clonotypes in ibrutinib-treated CLL. Profiled with immunoSEQ multiplex PCR; TCRdb holds only in-frame clones, not every one. The data contain around 300,000 clones, around four fifths of them seen just once; the ten biggest clones take up 6.7%. Source: PBMCs, taken before ibrutinib treatment. The source is a human donor with chronic lymphocytic leukemia.

The chain couples TRBV28 to TRBJ1-2, with no clear D. V shed 10 bases and J shed 5 bases, with 17 bases lying between them. The CDR3 runs 13 residues. Looked up from germline, CDR1 is MDHEN and CDR2 is SYDVKM. The CDR3 here is CATVAAVGYGYTF. CDR3 nucleotide sequence: TGTGCCACCGTCGCGGCGGTAGGGTATGGCTACACCTTC.

This chain connects TRBV5-6 to TRBJ1-2; no clear D gene. CDR1 SGHDT and CDR2 YYEEEE come from the germline V gene. Trimming took off 1 base at V and 4 bases at J, with 14 bases between the two ends. This CDR3 spans 15 amino acids. CDR3 amino acids: CASSLSGRWLYGYTF. The DNA of the CDR3 is TGTGCCAGCAGCTTGAGTGGACGCTGGCTCTATGGCTACACCTTC.

The chain carries TRBV6-5 and TRBJ2-1; the match to TRBD1 covers 7 bases. Germline assignment: CDR1 MNHEY and CDR2 SVGAGI. CDR3 length: 14 amino acids. The V and J ends lost 9 bases and 9 bases, in that order; junction bases with no gene match: 14. CDR3 DNA sequence: TGTGCCAGACGACGGACAGGCAAAGGGGGTGAGCAGTTCTTC. The encoded protein is CARRRTGKGGEQFF.

The chain joins TRBV9 to TRBJ2-7; 7 bases line up with TRBD1. The V gene's germline CDR1 is SGDLS and CDR2 YYNGEE. V gave up 4 bases and J gave up 6 bases; unmatched junction bases: 10. CDR3 size: 14 residues. The chain's CDR3 is CASSSRQGAVEQYF. The CDR3 DNA reads as TGTGCCAGCAGCTCACGACAGGGTGCGGTCGAGCAGTACTTC.

This clone was detected only a few times. This chain connects TRBV4-1 to TRBJ2-1; 9 bases map to TRBD2. Trimming removed 0 bases from V and 13 bases from J; junction bases left unmatched: 7. The CDR3 covers 14 residues. Germline V gene sequence: CDR1 MGHRA, CDR2 YSYEKL. Here the CDR3 DNA reads TGCGCCAGCAGCCAAGATTATCGGCGGGAGGGCCAGTTCTTC. Amino acid sequence: CASSQDYRREGQFF.

The CDR3 DNA reads TGTGCCAGCAGTGAAGTTCCCAGGGGGGGTAACTATGGCTACACCTTC. Protein product: CASSEVPRGGNYGYTF. The chain carries TRBV2 and TRBJ1-2, with TRBD1 matching over 7 bases. This CDR3 is 16 amino acids long. Trimming removed 1 base from V and 1 base from J; junction bases left unmatched: 6. CDR1 is SNHLY, CDR2 FYNNEI, per germline.

V and J are TRBV27 and TRBJ1-1; no clear D. The CDR3 totals 15 residues. Trimming pared 0 bases from V and 4 bases from J, leaving 12 bases between. The germline V gene encodes CDR1 MNHEY and CDR2 SMNVEV (reference sequence). CDR3 DNA: TGTGCCAGCAGTTTATCGGTCGGGTATGGCACTGAAGCTTTCTTT. The encoded protein is CASSLSVGYGTEAFF.

The chain joins TRBV4-1 to TRBJ1-1; D is undetermined. Germline CDR1 MGHRA, CDR2 YSYEKL. The CDR3 totals 14 residues. V was clipped by 1 base and J by 0 bases, with 6 bases between them. The CDR3 nucleotides read TGCGCCAGCAGCCAAGGGGGATTGAACACTGAAGCTTTCTTT. Translated: CASSQGGLNTEAFF.

V is TRBV15 and J is TRBJ2-7, with 10 bases lining up with TRBD2. The CDR3 covers 14 residues. J was trimmed by 6 bases and V by 0 bases; bases with no gene match: 2. Per the germline V gene, CDR1 is LNHNV and CDR2 is YYDKDF (reference sequence). The CDR3 is CATSRDLAGVEQYF. The CDR3 DNA reads as TGTGCCACCAGCAGAGATCTAGCGGGAGTCGAGCAGTACTTC.